These 4 T cell receptor beta chains were all obtained from the same sample, sequenced in a study of human T cells and chemical hapten exposure (dated by TCRdb to about 2021). Taken with the paper, the label for time point translates to: healthy volunteer bleed at 6 weeks. Unfractionated whole blood was collected in Tempus Blood RNA tubes, and total RNA was extracted from that blood. Libraries were made using RACE. TCRdb lists the instrument as NextSeq 500. TCRdb ran its own pipeline on the public reads, namely fastp trimming at Q25 and MiXCR clone calling, and kept in-frame beta chains. Here each entry gathers all rows of one CDR3 protein and keeps the most common genes and DNA. For this sample the table gives some 77,000 distinct CDR3 sequences, of which over 6.5% were detected only once. The ten biggest clones cover 1.7% of the sample. Sequencing input: whole blood. Receptors originate from a female donor in good health. Some clones in this sample may be carry-over from other donors' samples.

Here the CDR3 DNA reads TGCAGTGCTAGAGATAAGAGTGGCGGGGTTTTTAGTACACCCCTCCACTTT. This encodes CSARDKSGGVFSTPLHF. The chain combines TRBV20-1 with TRBJ1-6, with D hard to call. CDR1 is DFQATT and CDR2 is SNEGSKA in the germline V gene (reference sequence). This CDR3 region has 17 residues. V lost 0 bases to trimming and J lost 11 bases, with 23 bases between them.

This sequence joins TRBV20-1 and TRBJ2-2; no clear D. V lost 5 bases and J lost 4, with 11 bases in between. The CDR3 spans 13 residues. Germline assignment: CDR1 DFQATT and CDR2 SNEGSKA (reference sequence). DNA for the CDR3: TGCAGTGCTGGCGTGGCCGGCACCGGGGAGCTGTTTTTT. Protein: CSAGVAGTGELFF.

V gene TRBV7-8 combines with J gene TRBJ2-3; D assignment may be TRBD1 or TRBD2 (5 bases each). V shed 6 bases and J shed 2 bases, with 18 bases lying between them. CDR1 and CDR2 (germline): SGHVS, FQNEAQ. CDR3 length equals 16 residues. CDR3 sequence reads: CASSKPNPGHTDTQYF. DNA for the CDR3: TGTGCCAGCAGTAAACCCAATCCGGGGCACACAGATACGCAGTATTTT.

Many counts were recorded for this clonotype. The chain joins TRBV29-1 to TRBJ2-5; a weak D match, TRBD1 (6 bases). Germline lookup yields CDR1 SQVTM and CDR2 ANQGSEA. CDR3 length equals 14 residues. The V end lost 5 bases, the J end lost 5 bases, and 18 bases lay between the germline ends. The chain's CDR3 is CSVYTPQGQETQYF. CDR3 nucleotide sequence: TGCAGCGTTTACACCCCCCAGGGGCAGGAGACCCAGTACTTC.